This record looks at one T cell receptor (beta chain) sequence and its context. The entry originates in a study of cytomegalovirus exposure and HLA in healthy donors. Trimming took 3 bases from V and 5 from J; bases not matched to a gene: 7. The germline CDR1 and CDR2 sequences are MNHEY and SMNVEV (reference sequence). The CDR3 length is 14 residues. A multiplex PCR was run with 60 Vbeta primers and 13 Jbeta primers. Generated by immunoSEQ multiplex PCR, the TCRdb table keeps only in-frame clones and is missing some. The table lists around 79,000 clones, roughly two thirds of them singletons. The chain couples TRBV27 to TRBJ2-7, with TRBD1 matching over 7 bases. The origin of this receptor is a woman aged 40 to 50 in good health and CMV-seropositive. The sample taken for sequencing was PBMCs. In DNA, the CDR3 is TGTGCCAGCAGTTTTCTTGACAGGGAGCACGAGCAGTACTTC. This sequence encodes CASSFLDREHEQYF.